The clone carrying this TCR beta chain appeared a single time. Its antigen is unknown. The V end lost 6 bases, the J end lost 2 bases, and 11 bases lay between the germline ends. The CDR3 sequence is 13 residues long. CDR1 is LNHDA, CDR2 SQIVND, per germline (reference sequence). This record belongs to a study of cytomegalovirus exposure and HLA in healthy donors. Whole-study findings and limits: A few CMV-associated chains proved CMV antigen-specific in vitro. Reports credit the classifier with highly specific, highly sensitive diagnosis of cytomegalovirus status.

The PCR contained 60 Vbeta and 13 Jbeta primers. Generated by immunoSEQ multiplex PCR, the TCRdb table keeps only in-frame clones and is missing some. The repertoire holds 110,000 or so clones, with 83% as singletons. The sample comprised PBMCs. This sequence originates from a man between 18 and 29 years old in good health and CMV-seronegative. The chain combines TRBV19 with TRBJ2-7; D is perhaps TRBD1 (6 bases). The CDR3 nucleotides are TGTGCCAGTAGAAAGGACAGAGCCTACGAGCAGTACTTC. Protein product: CASRKDRAYEQYF.